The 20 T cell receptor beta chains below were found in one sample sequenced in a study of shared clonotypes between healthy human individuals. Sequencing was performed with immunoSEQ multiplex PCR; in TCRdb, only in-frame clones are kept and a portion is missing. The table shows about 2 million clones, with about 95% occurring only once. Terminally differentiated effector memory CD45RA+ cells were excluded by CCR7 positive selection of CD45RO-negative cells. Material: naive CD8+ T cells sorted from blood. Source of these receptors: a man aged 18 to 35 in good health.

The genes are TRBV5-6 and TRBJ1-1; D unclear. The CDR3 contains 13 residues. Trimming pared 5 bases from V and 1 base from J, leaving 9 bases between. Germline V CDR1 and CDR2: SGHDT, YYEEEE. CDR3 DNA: TGTGCCAGCAGGTTCCAAGAGAACACTGAAGCTTTCTTT. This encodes CASRFQENTEAFF.

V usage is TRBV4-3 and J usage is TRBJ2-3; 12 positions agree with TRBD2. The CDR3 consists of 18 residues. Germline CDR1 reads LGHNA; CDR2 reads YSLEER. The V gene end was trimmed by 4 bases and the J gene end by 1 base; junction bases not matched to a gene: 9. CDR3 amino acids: CASSPRETSGGRTDTQYF. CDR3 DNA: TGCGCCAGCAGCCCCAGAGAGACTAGCGGGGGACGCACAGATACGCAGTATTTT.

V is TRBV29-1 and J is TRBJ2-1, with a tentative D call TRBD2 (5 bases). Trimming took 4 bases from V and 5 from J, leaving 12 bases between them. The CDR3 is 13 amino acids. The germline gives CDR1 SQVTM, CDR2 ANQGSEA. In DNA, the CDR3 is TGCAGCGTTGGAATAGCGACCAACAATGAGCAGTTCTTC. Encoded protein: CSVGIATNNEQFF.

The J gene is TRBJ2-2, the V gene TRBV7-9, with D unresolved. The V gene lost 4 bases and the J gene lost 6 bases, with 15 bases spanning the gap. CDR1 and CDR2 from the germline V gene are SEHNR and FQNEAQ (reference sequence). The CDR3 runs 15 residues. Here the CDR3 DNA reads TGTGCCAGCAGCTCTCGGGCCTCGTATTCCGGGGAGCTGTTTTTT. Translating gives CASSSRASYSGELFF.

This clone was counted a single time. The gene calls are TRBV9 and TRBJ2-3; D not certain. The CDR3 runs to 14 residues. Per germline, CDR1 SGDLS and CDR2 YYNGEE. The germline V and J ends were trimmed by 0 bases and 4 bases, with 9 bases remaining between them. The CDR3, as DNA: TGTGCCAGCAGCGTAGCGCCGGGCCCAGATACGCAGTATTTT. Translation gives CASSVAPGPDTQYF. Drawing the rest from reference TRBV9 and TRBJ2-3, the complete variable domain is DSGVTQTPKHLITATGQRVTLRCSPRSGDLSVYWYQQSLDQGLQFLIQYYNGEERAKGNILERFSAQQFPDLHSELNLSSLELGDSALYFCASSVAPGPDTQYFGPGTRLTVL.

CDR3 region: CASSFPSGRYF. CDR3 coding DNA: TGTGCCAGTAGTTTCCCTAGCGGTCGGTACTTC. V and J are TRBV19 and TRBJ2-4, with 7 bases fitting TRBD2. The V gene end was trimmed by 5 bases and the J gene end by 15 bases; junction bases not matched to a gene: 7. The length of the CDR3 is 11 residues. Germline V CDR1 and CDR2: LNHDA, SQIVND (reference sequence).

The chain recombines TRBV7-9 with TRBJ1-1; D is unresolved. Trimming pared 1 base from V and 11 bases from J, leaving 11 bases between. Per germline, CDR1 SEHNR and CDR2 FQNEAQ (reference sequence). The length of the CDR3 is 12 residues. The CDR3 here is CASSLEGLDAFF. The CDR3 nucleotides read TGTGCCAGCAGCTTAGAAGGGCTTGACGCTTTCTTT.

The CDR3 DNA is TGTGCCAGCAGTAACAGGGGTTGGTCCGGGGAGCTGTTTTTT. Translating gives CASSNRGWSGELFF. The chain has TRBV27 and TRBJ2-2; 7 bases are shared with TRBD1. The CDR3 is 14 amino acids. Germline CDR1 reads MNHEY; CDR2 reads SMNVEV (reference sequence). The trim removed 5 bases at V and 6 bases at J, leaving 6 bases unmatched.

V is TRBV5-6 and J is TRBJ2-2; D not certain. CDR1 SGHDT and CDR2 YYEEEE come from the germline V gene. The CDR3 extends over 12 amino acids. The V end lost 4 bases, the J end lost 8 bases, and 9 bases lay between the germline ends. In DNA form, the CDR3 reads TGTGCCAGCAGCGGCCTGACAGGGGAGCTGTTTTTT. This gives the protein CASSGLTGELFF.

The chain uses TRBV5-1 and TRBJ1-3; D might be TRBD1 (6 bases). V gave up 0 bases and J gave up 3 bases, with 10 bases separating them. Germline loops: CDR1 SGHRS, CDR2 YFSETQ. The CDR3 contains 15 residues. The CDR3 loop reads CASSLAGGGGNTIYF. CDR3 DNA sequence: TGCGCCAGCAGCTTGGCCGGAGGGGGTGGAAACACCATATATTTT.

The CDR3, as DNA: TGTGCCAGCAGAACACAGGTGTTGGGTGAGCAGTACTTC. Amino acids: CASRTQVLGEQYF. The chain links TRBV6-1 to TRBJ2-7; maybe TRBD1 (5 bases). V was trimmed by 6 bases and J by 7 bases, leaving 16 bases between them. Germline loops: CDR1 MNHNS, CDR2 SASEGT. The CDR3 extends over 13 amino acids.

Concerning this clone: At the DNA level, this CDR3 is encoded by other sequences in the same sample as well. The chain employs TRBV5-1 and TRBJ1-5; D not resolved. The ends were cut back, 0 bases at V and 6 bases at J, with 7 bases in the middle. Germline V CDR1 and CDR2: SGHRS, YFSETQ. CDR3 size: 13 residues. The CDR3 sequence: CASSLGSGQPQHF. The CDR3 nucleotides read TGCGCCAGCAGCTTGGGATCGGGTCAGCCCCAGCATTTT.

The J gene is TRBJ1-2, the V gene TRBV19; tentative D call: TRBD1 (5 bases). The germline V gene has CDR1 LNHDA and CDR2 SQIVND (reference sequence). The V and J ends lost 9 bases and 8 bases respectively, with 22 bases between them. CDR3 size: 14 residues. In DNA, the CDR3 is TGTGCCAGCACCACTGGGACTGACGCGCCAGGCTACACCTTC. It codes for CASTTGTDAPGYTF. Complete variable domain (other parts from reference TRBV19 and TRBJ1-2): DGGITQSPKYLFRKEGQNVTLSCEQNLNHDAMYWYRQDPGQGLRLIYYSQIVNDFQKGDIAEGYSVSREKKESFPLTVTSAQKNPTAFYLCASTTGTDAPGYTFGSGTRLTVV.

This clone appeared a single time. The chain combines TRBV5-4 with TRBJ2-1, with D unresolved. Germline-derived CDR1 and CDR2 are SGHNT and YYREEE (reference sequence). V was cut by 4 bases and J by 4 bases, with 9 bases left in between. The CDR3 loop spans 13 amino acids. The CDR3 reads CASSGPMYNEQFF. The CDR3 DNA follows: TGTGCCAGCAGCGGTCCCATGTACAATGAGCAGTTCTTC.

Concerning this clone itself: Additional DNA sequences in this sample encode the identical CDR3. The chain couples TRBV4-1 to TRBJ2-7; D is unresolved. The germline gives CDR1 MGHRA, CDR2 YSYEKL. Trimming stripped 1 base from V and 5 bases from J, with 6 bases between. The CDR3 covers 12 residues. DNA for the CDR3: TGCGCCAGCAGCCAAGGGTCGGACGAGCAGTACTTC. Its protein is CASSQGSDEQYF.

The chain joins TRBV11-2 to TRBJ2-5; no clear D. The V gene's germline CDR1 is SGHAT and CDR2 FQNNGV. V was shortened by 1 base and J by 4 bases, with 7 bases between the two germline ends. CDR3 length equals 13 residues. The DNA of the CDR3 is TGTGCCAGCAGCTTAGCCGCCCCAGAGACCCAGTACTTC. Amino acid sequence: CASSLAAPETQYF.

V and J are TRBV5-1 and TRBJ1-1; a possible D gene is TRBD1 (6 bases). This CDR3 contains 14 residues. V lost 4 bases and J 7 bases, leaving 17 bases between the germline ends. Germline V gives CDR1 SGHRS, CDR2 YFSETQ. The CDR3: CASSPDSWTIEAFF. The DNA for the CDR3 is TGCGCCAGCAGCCCGGACAGTTGGACGATTGAAGCTTTCTTT. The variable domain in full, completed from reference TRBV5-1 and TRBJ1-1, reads KAGVTQTPRYLIKTRGQQVTLSCSPISGHRSVSWYQQTPGQGLQFLFEYFSETQRNKGNFPGRFSGRQFSNSRSEMNVSTLELGDSALYLCASSPDSWTIEAFFGQGTRLTVV.

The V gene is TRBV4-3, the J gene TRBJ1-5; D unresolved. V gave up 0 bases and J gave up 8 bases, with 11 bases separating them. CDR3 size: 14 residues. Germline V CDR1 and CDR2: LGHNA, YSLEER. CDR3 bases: TGCGCCAGCAGCCAAGATCCCGGGCCCGAGCCCCAGCATTTT. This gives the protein CASSQDPGPEPQHF.

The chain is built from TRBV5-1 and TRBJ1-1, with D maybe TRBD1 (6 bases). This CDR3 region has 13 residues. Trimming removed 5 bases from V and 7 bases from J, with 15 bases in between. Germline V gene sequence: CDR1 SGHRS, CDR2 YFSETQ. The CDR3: CASSPTGQYEAFF. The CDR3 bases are TGCGCCAGCAGTCCCACAGGACAGTATGAAGCTTTCTTT.

CDR3 sequence: CASSTLGPYEQYF. As DNA, the CDR3 is TGTGCCAGCAGCACCTTAGGTCCCTACGAGCAGTACTTC. The rearrangement uses TRBV11-2 and TRBJ2-7; no clear D. Trimming pared 5 bases from V and 2 bases from J, leaving 10 bases between. CDR3 length equals 13 residues. CDR1 SGHAT and CDR2 FQNNGV come from the germline V gene.